This T cell receptor beta chain was profiled in a study of Ad26.COV2.S vaccination and SARS-CoV-2 variants. Method: immunoSEQ multiplex PCR; TCRdb's copy keeps in-frame clones and lacks some. Of hundreds of thousands of clones in the sample, over 75% were seen once. Concerning this clone: Antigen specificity is unknown.

The CDR3 spans 15 residues. The V gene's germline CDR1 is LGHNA and CDR2 YNFKEQ. J was trimmed by 8 bases and V by 0 bases; bases with no gene match: 5. General study results and limits: While placebo recipients had lower spike-specific TCR breadth, vaccine recipients had more.

Treatment indicated: approximately 18 received Ad26.COV2.S at low or high dose, single or two shots; roughly five received placebo; per-sample allocation not given. Specimens were obtained on day 63 following the first vaccine or placebo injection. The TCR comes from a person aged 18-60 years who received the Ad26.COV2.S COVID-19 vaccine or a placebo. Material: peripheral blood, obtained in a trial of Ad26.COV2.S vaccine versus placebo. This chain connects TRBV4-2 to TRBJ2-4; 9 bases fit TRBD2. The DNA for the CDR3 is TGTGCCAGCAGCCAAGATATCCGGACTAGCGACATTCAGTACTTC. Its translation is CASSQDIRTSDIQYF.